The 20 T cell receptor beta chains below were found in one sample sequenced in a study of naive and memory T cell subsets. Reverse transcription of blood and skin TCR RNA was primed at alpha and beta constant regions. MiXCR was run by TCRdb on the 5' RACE reads, yielding one entry per CDR3 protein. The table lists 20,000 to 25,000 distinct CDR3 sequences, about 4.4% of them singletons, with about 8.3% in the top ten. Whole-blood samples were approximately 2.6 ml of peripheral blood from healthy adult volunteers. These receptors were taken from a male donor in good health.

This clonotype was picked up many times. This chain links TRBV3-1 with TRBJ2-1, with D perhaps TRBD2 (5 bases). V lost 0 bases, J lost 0 bases, and 9 bases lay in between. Germline CDR1 LGHDT, CDR2 YNNKEL (reference sequence). The CDR3 totals 16 residues. In nucleotides, the CDR3 is TGTGCCAGCAGCCAAGAATTGCGGGTCTCCTACAATGAGCAGTTCTTC. As protein: CASSQELRVSYNEQFF.

There are many counts of this clonotype. The chain couples TRBV6-5 to TRBJ2-7; 9 bases are shared with TRBD1. The CDR3 contains 14 residues. Trimming at V came to 10 bases and at J to 2 bases, leaving 9 bases not matched to a gene. Germline CDR1 is MNHEY and CDR2 is SVGAGI. Here the CDR3 reads CATRRDRDPYEQYF. The DNA for the CDR3 is TGTGCCACCAGGCGGGACAGGGACCCCTACGAGCAGTACTTC.

This clonotype has ten or more counts. The V and J genes are TRBV10-3 and TRBJ2-3, with D possibly being TRBD2 (6 bases). Germline assignment: CDR1 ENHRY and CDR2 SYGVKD. V was clipped by 6 bases and J by 1 base, with 14 bases between them. CDR3 length equals 15 residues. CDR3 sequence: CAIRNRDSGTDTQYF. The CDR3 DNA is TGTGCCATCAGGAACCGGGACTCAGGCACAGATACGCAGTATTTT.

This clonotype was counted ten times or more. The V call is TRBV29-1, the J call TRBJ2-5; 7 nucleotides align to TRBD1. After removal of 6 bases from V and 1 base from J, the junction contained 5 bases not matched to a gene. CDR3 length: 13 amino acids. CDR1 SQVTM and CDR2 ANQGSEA come from the germline V gene. CDR3 sequence (DNA): TGCAGCGTCATTGGGACAGTCCAAGAGACCCAGTACTTC. It encodes CSVIGTVQETQYF.

Ten or more counts support this clonotype. The chain uses TRBV6-5 and TRBJ1-4; 8 bases agree with TRBD1. The CDR3 length is 15 residues. CDR1 is MNHEY, CDR2 SVGAGI, per germline. Trimming cost V 4 bases and J 4 bases; bases outside gene matches: 5. CDR3 protein: CASSWTGRGNEKLFF. The CDR3 DNA sequence: TGTGCCAGCAGTTGGACAGGGAGGGGTAATGAAAAACTGTTTTTT.

This clonotype came up many times. The V and J genes are TRBV29-1 and TRBJ1-1, with 7 nucleotides matching TRBD1. Germline lookup yields CDR1 SQVTM and CDR2 ANQGSEA. The CDR3 runs to 13 residues. The ends lost 3 bases at V and 6 bases at J; junction bases unmatched: 7. The CDR3: CSVDIRQGAEAFF. As DNA, the CDR3 is TGCAGCGTTGATATCCGACAGGGCGCTGAAGCTTTCTTT.

This rearrangement joins TRBV6-6 to TRBJ2-2; no reliable D call. CDR3 size: 12 residues. The germline V gene encodes CDR1 MNHNY and CDR2 SVGAGI (reference sequence). Deletions cut 10 bases from V and 7 bases from J, with 13 bases between. Here the CDR3 DNA reads TGTGCCACCCTCCCTTCGGTCGGGGAGCTGTTTTTT. Translation gives CATLPSVGELFF.

This clonotype has at least ten counts. The rearrangement joins TRBV28 to TRBJ2-3; D tentatively fits TRBD1 or TRBD2 (6 bases each). CDR1 is MDHEN and CDR2 is SYDVKM in the germline V gene. CDR3 size: 13 residues. V was trimmed by 11 bases and J by 1 base, leaving 13 bases between them. The CDR3 DNA reads as TGTGCCGCAAGGGGGGACCGCACAGATACGCAGTATTTT. Protein product: CAARGDRTDTQYF.

This clonotype was detected ten times or more. V gene TRBV6-1 combines with J gene TRBJ2-7, with D hard to call. Between the trimmed V and J ends, which lost 10 bases and 6 bases, there was a span of 10 bases. This CDR3 spans 10 amino acids. Germline V gene lookup returns CDR1 MNHNS and CDR2 SASEGT. The CDR3 bases are TGTGCCACCCGCTGGCGCGAGCAGTACTTC. Translated, it gives CATRWREQYF.

This clonotype was counted many times. V is TRBV29-1 and J is TRBJ1-1; D gene uncertain. Trimming stripped 7 bases from V and 4 bases from J, with 19 bases between. From germline, CDR1 is SQVTM and CDR2 ANQGSEA. The CDR3 has 14 residues. This CDR3 reads CSAMYSGRATEAFF. DNA for the CDR3: TGCAGCGCCATGTACTCGGGGAGAGCCACTGAAGCTTTCTTT.

This clonotype was counted ten times or more. The chain uses TRBV5-5 and TRBJ2-7; 8 bases map to TRBD1. This CDR3 region has 13 residues. Per the germline V gene, CDR1 is SGHKS and CDR2 is YYEKEE (reference sequence). V gave up 4 bases and J gave up 2 bases; unmatched junction bases: 2. CDR3 in DNA: TGTGCCAGCAGCCAACAGGGGGCCTACGAGCAGTACTTC. This translates into CASSQQGAYEQYF.

This clonotype was picked up many times. The chain joins TRBV20-1 to TRBJ1-1, with a tentative D call TRBD1 (5 bases). V shed 2 bases and J shed 7 bases, with 17 bases lying between them. Per germline, CDR1 DFQATT and CDR2 SNEGSKA (reference sequence). This CDR3 comprises 14 residues. CDR3 amino acids: CSARLPGLKYEAFF. The DNA of the CDR3 is TGCAGTGCTAGACTCCCGGGACTAAAATATGAAGCTTTCTTT.

This clonotype was observed at least ten times. CDR3: CAWSLQRNTGELFF. CDR3 nucleotide sequence: TGTGCCTGGAGTTTACAGAGGAACACCGGGGAGCTGTTTTTT. The gene calls are TRBV30 and TRBJ2-2; no definite D call. The germline V and J ends were trimmed by 2 bases and 1 base, with 8 bases remaining between them. The germline gives CDR1 GTSNPN, CDR2 SVGIG (reference sequence). The CDR3 length is 14 residues.

The chain links TRBV19 to TRBJ1-5; possible D gene TRBD1, 5 bases. The CDR3 sequence is 18 residues long. Germline V gives CDR1 LNHDA, CDR2 SQIVND (reference sequence). The V and J ends lost 6 bases and 0 bases respectively, with 21 bases between them. In DNA form, the CDR3 reads TGTGCCAGTAGCAGGACCGGGACCAAAGCAAATAGCAATCAGCCCCAGCATTTT. Translation gives CASSRTGTKANSNQPQHF.

This clonotype was seen at least ten times. This rearrangement joins TRBV6-6 to TRBJ2-7; perhaps TRBD1 as D (6 bases). In germline, CDR1 is MNHNY, CDR2 SVGAGI (reference sequence). The length of the CDR3 is 12 residues. V lost 6 bases to trimming and J lost 3 bases, with 9 bases between them. The CDR3 region is CASSTGSYEQYF. The CDR3 coding sequence is TGTGCCAGCAGCACAGGGAGCTACGAGCAGTACTTC.

This clonotype was recorded many times. This sequence joins TRBV7-9 and TRBJ2-5; 8 bases align to TRBD1. The CDR3 has 14 residues. Germline V CDR1 and CDR2: SEHNR, FQNEAQ (reference sequence). The V gene end was trimmed by 3 bases and the J gene end by 4 bases; junction bases not matched to a gene: 4. CDR3 nucleotides: TGTGCCAGCAGCTTCCCAGGACAGGGAGAGACCCAGTACTTC. Protein product: CASSFPGQGETQYF.

There are many counts of this clonotype. The chain combines TRBV7-9 with TRBJ1-1, with 8 positions matching TRBD1. Germline V gene data show CDR1 as SEHNR and CDR2 as FQNEAQ (reference sequence). There are 17 residues in the CDR3. The V and J ends lost 4 bases and 4 bases, in that order; junction bases with no gene match: 14. The chain's CDR3 is CASSSWATGGVSTEAFF. CDR3 nucleotide sequence: TGTGCCAGCAGCTCCTGGGCAACAGGGGGTGTTAGCACTGAAGCTTTCTTT.

In this sample, this clonotype turned up many times. The V and J genes are TRBV18 and TRBJ2-5; D is possibly TRBD1 (5 bases). CDR1 is KGHSH, CDR2 LQKENI, per germline. The V and J ends lost 5 bases and 2 bases respectively, with 12 bases between them. The CDR3 has 14 amino acids. CDR3 sequence reads: CASSSRTTQETQYF. The CDR3, as DNA: TGTGCCAGCTCATCAAGGACAACACAAGAGACCCAGTACTTC. Complete variable domain (other parts from reference TRBV18 and TRBJ2-5): NAGVMQNPRHLVRRRGQEARLRCSPMKGHSHVYWYRQLPEEGLKFMVYLQKENIIDESGMPKERFSAEFPKEGPSILRIQQVVRGDSAAYFCASSSRTTQETQYFGPGTRLLVL.

The sample holds many counts of this clonotype. The gene calls are TRBV5-1 and TRBJ2-5; D is perhaps TRBD1 (6 bases). Germline CDR1 SGHRS, CDR2 YFSETQ. V lost 1 base and J 4 bases, leaving 8 bases between the germline ends. The CDR3 is made up of 13 amino acids. The CDR3 loop reads CASSLTGTETQYF. The CDR3 bases are TGCGCCAGCAGCTTGACAGGGACAGAGACCCAGTACTTC.

This clonotype was detected ten times or more. The rearrangement links TRBV29-1 to TRBJ2-3; 11 positions match TRBD2. There are 17 residues in the CDR3. The J segment lost 3 bases and the V segment lost 0 bases, leaving 8 bases of the junction unmatched. Germline values: CDR1 SQVTM, CDR2 ANQGSEA. The CDR3 sequence is CSVEDLSSGRVTDTQYF. The CDR3 region has the DNA TGCAGCGTTGAAGACCTCAGTAGCGGGAGGGTTACAGATACGCAGTATTTT.